The next 25 T cell receptor beta chains were all read from a single sample in a study of blood T cell repertoires in COVID-19. The protocol was immunoSEQ multiplex PCR, while the TCRdb copy is restricted to in-frame clones and leaves out a portion. The table shows about 260,000 clones, with approximately 90% occurring only once. Sequencing used PBMCs or T cells enriched from blood (not recorded which). The source of these receptors is a woman aged 25 to 39 with acute COVID-19.

V and J are TRBV7-9 and TRBJ2-7; 12 nucleotides align to TRBD2. Germline CDR1 SEHNR, CDR2 FQNEAQ (reference sequence). This CDR3 comprises 15 residues. The J segment lost 3 bases and the V segment lost 5 bases, leaving 5 bases of the junction unmatched. CDR3 loop: CASSHRTSGNYEQYF. The DNA of the CDR3 is TGTGCCAGCAGCCACAGGACTAGCGGGAACTACGAGCAGTACTTC.

The rearrangement joins TRBV6-5 to TRBJ1-4; 7 nucleotides line up with TRBD1. J was trimmed by 0 bases and V by 6 bases; bases with no gene match: 4. Germline-derived CDR1 and CDR2 are MNHEY and SVGAGI. The CDR3 contains 15 residues. CDR3 residues: CASRTTGATNEKLFF. The CDR3 DNA is TGTGCCAGCAGGACCACAGGGGCAACTAATGAAAAACTGTTTTTT.

This chain links TRBV7-8 with TRBJ1-1, with D unresolved. The CDR3 consists of 14 residues. V lost 1 base and J 1 base, leaving 7 bases between the germline ends. From germline, CDR1 is SGHVS and CDR2 FQNEAQ. The CDR3 coding sequence is TGTGCCAGCAGCTTAGGTTCGGGGAACACTGAAGCTTTCTTT. As protein: CASSLGSGNTEAFF.

This clone was recorded a few times. V and J are TRBV4-1 and TRBJ1-5; TRBD1 agrees at 7 bases. V was pared by 1 base and J by 0 bases, with 0 bases of the junction left unmatched. Germline CDR1 is MGHRA and CDR2 is YSYEKL. This CDR3 spans 15 amino acids. CDR3 residues: CASSQGTGSNQPQHF. CDR3 nucleotides: TGCGCCAGCAGCCAAGGGACAGGTAGCAATCAGCCCCAGCATTTT.

In this sample, this clone turned up a few times. The chain carries TRBV3-1 (or the pseudogene TRBV3-2) and TRBJ2-4, with 8 positions matching TRBD2. V trimming: 0 bases; J trimming: 0 bases; junction bases outside the gene matches: 4. Per germline, CDR1 LGHDT and CDR2 YNNKEL (reference sequence). This CDR3 comprises 17 residues. The CDR3, as DNA: TGTGCCAGCAGCCAAGACGGGGGGGCTCTAGCCAAAAACATTCAGTACTTC. It translates to CASSQDGGALAKNIQYF.

The chain carries TRBV7-2 and TRBJ2-7; 9 bases fit TRBD2. The CDR3 is made up of 15 amino acids. V was clipped by 4 bases and J by 6 bases; unmatched bases: 10. CDR1 SGHTA and CDR2 FQGNSA come from the germline V gene. The CDR3 loop is CASSSIPGLASEQYF. CDR3 DNA: TGTGCCAGCAGCTCCATTCCGGGACTAGCTTCCGAGCAGTACTTC.

V usage is TRBV7-4 and J usage is TRBJ2-1; D possibly corresponds to TRBD2 (6 bases). With 4 bases removed from V and 6 bases from J, the gap between germline ends came to 19 bases. The germline V gene has CDR1 SGHVT and CDR2 SQSDAQ. This CDR3 is built from 16 residues. The CDR3 region is CASSSPLSGRGNEQFF. In DNA form, the CDR3 reads TGTGCCAGCAGCTCCCCCCTTAGCGGACGGGGCAATGAGCAGTTCTTC.

V and J are TRBV5-8 and TRBJ1-5; 7 nucleotides agree with TRBD1. Germline V gene sequence: CDR1 SGHTS, CDR2 YDEGEE. There are 14 residues in the CDR3. V dropped 9 bases and J dropped 0; count of bases not matched to a gene: 6. The CDR3 sequence: CATNRGDSNQPQHF. DNA of the CDR3: TGTGCCACAAACAGGGGCGATAGCAATCAGCCCCAGCATTTT. The variable domain in full, completed from reference TRBV5-8 and TRBJ1-5, reads EAGVTQSPTHLIKTRGQQATLRCSPISGHTSVYWYQQALGLGLQFLLWYDEGEERNRGNFPPRFSGRQFPNYSSELNVNALELEDSALYLCATNRGDSNQPQHFGDGTRLSIL.

In DNA, the CDR3 is TGCGCCAGCAGCCAAGAACTAGCGGGATCCTACAATGAGCAGTTCTTC. It is translated as CASSQELAGSYNEQFF. This chain links TRBV4-1 with TRBJ2-1; 10 positions agree with TRBD2. This CDR3 has 16 amino acids. Germline V gene lookup returns CDR1 MGHRA and CDR2 YSYEKL. The V and J ends lost 0 bases and 1 base, in that order; junction bases with no gene match: 0.

This sequence joins TRBV28 and TRBJ1-2, with 8 bases aligning to TRBD1. There are 16 residues in the CDR3. Unmatched junction bases numbered 9, after V lost 5 bases and J lost 1 base. Per the germline V gene, CDR1 is MDHEN and CDR2 is SYDVKM. The CDR3 reads CASSDPGQGLNYGYTF. The CDR3 DNA is TGTGCCAGCAGTGACCCCGGACAGGGACTTAACTATGGCTACACCTTC.

This rearrangement joins TRBV27 to TRBJ2-7; 8 bases are a match to TRBD1. The germline CDR1 and CDR2 sequences are MNHEY and SMNVEV (reference sequence). Trimming removed 5 bases from V and 0 bases from J; junction bases left unmatched: 6. This CDR3 has 15 amino acids. In DNA form, the CDR3 reads TGTGCCAGCAGTAAAACAGGGGGGAACTCCTACGAGCAGTACTTC. Its translation is CASSKTGGNSYEQYF.

This clone has a handful of counts. The J gene is TRBJ2-1, the V gene TRBV18; possible D gene TRBD1, 7 bases. Germline V gene sequence: CDR1 KGHSH, CDR2 LQKENI. Trimming took 3 bases from V and 4 from J, leaving 16 bases between them. The CDR3 sequence is 16 residues long. DNA of the CDR3: TGTGCCAGCTCACCTTTCGCGGGACAGTTATACAATGAGCAGTTCTTC. It encodes CASSPFAGQLYNEQFF.

The sample holds a few counts of this clone. The genes are TRBV7-9 and TRBJ1-1; possibly TRBD1 for D (5 bases). Germline V gives CDR1 SEHNR, CDR2 FQNEAQ (reference sequence). This CDR3 has 13 amino acids. Trimming stripped 5 bases from V and 4 bases from J, with 11 bases between. The CDR3 DNA follows: TGTGCCAGCAGCCTCAGGGAGGGCACTGAAGCTTTCTTT. Translating it yields CASSLREGTEAFF.

This chain connects TRBV24-1 to TRBJ2-1, with D possibly being TRBD2 (6 bases). Germline loops: CDR1 KGHDR, CDR2 SFDVKD. CDR3 length: 16 residues. V lost 3 bases to trimming and J lost 0 bases, with 11 bases between them. CDR3 protein: CATSDRDFSSYNEQFF. The CDR3 nucleotides are TGTGCCACCAGTGATCGGGACTTCAGCTCCTACAATGAGCAGTTCTTC.

The rearrangement links TRBV3-1 (or the pseudogene TRBV3-2) to TRBJ1-6, with unresolved D. Germline V CDR1 and CDR2: LGHDT, YNNKEL (reference sequence). Between the trimmed V and J ends, which lost 0 bases and 3 bases, there was a span of 6 bases. This CDR3 has 15 residues. The CDR3 here is CASSQDRGYNSPLHF. The CDR3 bases are TGTGCCAGCAGCCAAGACCGGGGCTATAATTCACCCCTCCACTTT.

The chain recombines TRBV11-2 with TRBJ1-2; 10 bases fit TRBD1. In germline, CDR1 is SGHAT, CDR2 FQNNGV. This CDR3 comprises 15 residues. J lost 7 bases, V lost 5 bases, and 10 bases had no gene match. The CDR3 nucleotides are TGTGCCAGCAGCATCGGGGGACAGGGGTTGTTTGGCTACACCTTC. Protein sequence: CASSIGGQGLFGYTF.

The genes are TRBV19 and TRBJ2-2; D is possibly TRBD1 (5 bases). This CDR3 has 14 amino acids. Trimming left V 11 bases short and J 3 bases short, with 16 bases between. The germline gives CDR1 LNHDA, CDR2 SQIVND (reference sequence). CDR3 sequence reads: CASGGHPYTGELFF. The CDR3 region has the DNA TGTGCCTCCGGCGGACATCCTTACACCGGGGAGCTGTTTTTT.

This chain connects TRBV5-5 to TRBJ1-1; the D is unclear. The germline gives CDR1 SGHKS, CDR2 YYEKEE (reference sequence). Trimming stripped 4 bases from V and 2 bases from J, with 3 bases between. This CDR3 contains 11 residues. The DNA of the CDR3 is TGTGCCAGCAGCCTCAACACTGAAGCTTTCTTT. It is translated as CASSLNTEAFF.

The chain employs TRBV30 and TRBJ2-3; 8 nucleotides line up with TRBD1. Germline V CDR1 and CDR2: GTSNPN, SVGIG (reference sequence). V was pared by 0 bases and J by 4 bases, with 3 bases of the junction left unmatched. CDR3 length: 14 residues. The CDR3 DNA reads TGTGCCTGGAGTGTGACAGGGGCCCCAGATACGCAGTATTTT. Protein: CAWSVTGAPDTQYF.

The V call is TRBV5-1, the J call TRBJ2-2; 15 positions match TRBD2. Germline assignment: CDR1 SGHRS and CDR2 YFSETQ. The CDR3 runs 19 residues. V was pared by 2 bases and J by 1 base, with 6 bases of the junction left unmatched. The CDR3 DNA sequence: TGCGCCAGCAGCTTCCGGGGACTAGCGGGAGGAAAGAACACCGGGGAGCTGTTTTTT. It codes for CASSFRGLAGGKNTGELFF.

This rearrangement joins TRBV19 to TRBJ2-7, with TRBD2 as a possible D gene (5 bases). Germline V lookup: CDR1 LNHDA, CDR2 SQIVND (reference sequence). V shed 7 bases and J shed 12 bases, with 22 bases lying between them. The CDR3 consists of 13 residues. The CDR3 DNA is TGTGCCAGTACCACTCAGGAGACTACCTTATGGTACTTC. Its translation: CASTTQETTLWYF. The full variable domain, with the rest looked up from reference TRBV19 and TRBJ2-7, is DGGITQSPKYLFRKEGQNVTLSCEQNLNHDAMYWYRQDPGQGLRLIYYSQIVNDFQKGDIAEGYSVSREKKESFPLTVTSAQKNPTAFYLCASTTQETTLWYFGPGTRLTVT.

The chain recombines TRBV7-9 with TRBJ2-3; tentatively, D is TRBD1 (5 bases). Per the germline V gene, CDR1 is SEHNR and CDR2 is FQNEAQ (reference sequence). Trimming took off 11 bases at V and 2 bases at J, with 17 bases between the two ends. The CDR3 is 14 residues long. The CDR3 DNA is TGTGCCCCAAGAGGACAAACGAACACAGATACGCAGTATTTT. Its translation: CAPRGQTNTDTQYF.

CDR3 residues: CASIRQGSIAGGPVSNEQFF. DNA for the CDR3: TGTGCCAGCATCCGCCAGGGATCCATAGCGGGAGGGCCGGTGAGCAATGAGCAGTTCTTC. The rearrangement joins TRBV2 to TRBJ2-1; 11 bases are a match to TRBD2. Trimming removed 7 bases from V and 6 bases from J; junction bases left unmatched: 23. This CDR3 is built from 20 residues. From germline, CDR1 is SNHLY and CDR2 FYNNEI.

The chain joins TRBV24-1 to TRBJ1-5; D not resolved. The CDR3 is 16 amino acids. V lost 4 bases, J lost 1 base, and 13 bases lay in between. Germline CDR1 is KGHDR and CDR2 is SFDVKD. CDR3 amino acids: CATSEKSSRSNQPQHF. For the CDR3, the DNA is TGTGCCACCAGTGAAAAATCCTCCAGGAGCAATCAGCCCCAGCATTTT.

The chain uses TRBV18 and TRBJ1-2; 8 nucleotides match TRBD1. J lost 4 bases, V lost 0 bases, and 4 bases had no gene match. Germline V CDR1 and CDR2: KGHSH, LQKENI. The CDR3 is 15 amino acids. DNA for the CDR3: TGTGCCAGCTCACCACCACCGACAGGGGCCTATGGCTACACCTTC. Its protein product is CASSPPPTGAYGYTF.